The TCR beta chain described here comes from a study of T cell responses to AZD1222 COVID-19 vaccine. Germline V gene lookup returns CDR1 KGHSH and CDR2 LQKENI. There are 8 residues in the CDR3. Between the trimmed V and J ends, which lost 11 bases and 7 bases, there was a span of 4 bases. In the case of this clone: Its antigen is unidentified.

Here immunoSEQ multiplex PCR was the method, and the copy in TCRdb shows in-frame clones only, minus some. The sample has about 160,000 clones, around 94% seen once. Study-level findings and limits: Unmutated regions of variants are reportedly targeted by nearly half of spike-specific TCRs.

This material consisted of peripheral blood, taken 28 days after the second AZD1222 dose. The chain employs TRBV18 and TRBJ2-3; the D is unclear. The TCR sequence derives from an adult who received the AZD1222 COVID-19 vaccine. This CDR3 reads CAGYTQYF. The CDR3 DNA sequence: TGTGCCGGCTATACGCAGTATTTT.